The 22 T cell receptor beta chains given below trace back to one sample, sequenced in a study of blood T cells in healthy people across ages. PCR was performed a second time for about 6 to 11 cycles using a sample-barcoded 5' primer and a J-beta primer mix. Each CDR3 protein gets one entry after TCRdb re-called the 5' RACE reads with MiXCR. The sample has about 1.6 million distinct CDR3 sequences; about 32% are singletons. The sequencing input was blood. These TCRs come from a young woman in good health.

The chain links TRBV20-1 to TRBJ1-1; tentative D call: TRBD1 (5 bases). CDR1 is DFQATT, CDR2 SNEGSKA, per germline (reference sequence). CDR3 length: 12 residues. Trimming stripped 7 bases from V and 3 bases from J, with 12 bases between. The CDR3, as DNA: TGCAGTGTGGGAGGGGAGTACACTGAAGCTTTCTTT. Residues: CSVGGEYTEAFF.

The rearrangement uses TRBV4-1 and TRBJ2-5; TRBD2 matches at 13 bases. The CDR3 covers 17 residues. The ends lost 1 base at V and 2 bases at J; junction bases unmatched: 4. Germline CDR1 MGHRA, CDR2 YSYEKL. CDR3 loop: CASSQGLAGGPQETQYF. Here the CDR3 DNA reads TGCGCCAGCAGCCAAGGACTAGCGGGAGGACCACAAGAGACCCAGTACTTC.

The genes are TRBV6-2 or TRBV6-3 and TRBJ1-1; the D is unclear. Trimming pared 4 bases from V and 3 bases from J, leaving 6 bases between. Germline V gene lookup returns CDR1 MNHEY and CDR2 SVGEGT. This CDR3 region has 12 residues. The CDR3 sequence is CASSWAYTEAFF. The CDR3 DNA is TGTGCCAGCAGTTGGGCGTACACTGAAGCTTTCTTT.

The genes are TRBV7-8 and TRBJ2-3; perhaps TRBD2 as D (6 bases). This CDR3 has 16 residues. Trimming cost V 5 bases and J 3 bases, with 18 bases left between them. Per germline, CDR1 SGHVS and CDR2 FQNEAQ. The CDR3 nucleotides are TGTGCCAGCAGCGTAAGGGTTCGGGGGAGGACAGATACGCAGTATTTT. Amino acid sequence: CASSVRVRGRTDTQYF.

This chain uses TRBV28 with TRBJ2-5; the D gene is possibly TRBD2 (5 bases). The CDR3 extends over 14 amino acids. Germline V gives CDR1 MDHEN, CDR2 SYDVKM. V dropped 4 bases and J dropped 5 bases, with 14 bases sitting between them. The DNA of the CDR3 is TGTGCCAGCAGTTACGGAACTAGAAAGGAGACCCAGTACTTC. Protein product: CASSYGTRKETQYF.

The chain employs TRBV20-1 and TRBJ2-4; no clear D gene. From germline, CDR1 is DFQATT and CDR2 SNEGSKA (reference sequence). This CDR3 is 14 amino acids long. The CDR3 DNA follows: TGCAGCGCTGCATCGGGTGCGGCCAAAAACATTCAGTACTTC. Its protein is CSAASGAAKNIQYF.

This clonotype was counted a few times. This rearrangement joins TRBV20-1 to TRBJ2-7; TRBD2 matches 7 bases. J was trimmed by 2 bases and V by 6 bases; bases with no gene match: 13. Germline V CDR1 and CDR2: DFQATT, SNEGSKA (reference sequence). This CDR3 region has 15 residues. CDR3: CSAPAGGGSPYEQYF. DNA for the CDR3: TGCAGTGCACCCGCCGGAGGCGGGAGTCCCTACGAGCAGTACTTC.

V gene TRBV9 combines with J gene TRBJ1-2; maybe TRBD1 (6 bases). Germline V gene data show CDR1 as SGDLS and CDR2 as YYNGEE. The CDR3 has 15 amino acids. Deletions cut 3 bases from V and 4 bases from J, with 16 bases between. The CDR3 nucleotides are TGTGCCAGCAGCGCCGCCCCGGACAGCTTCTATGGCTACACCTTC. Amino acids: CASSAAPDSFYGYTF.

Concerning this clonotype: Since a much larger clone is just one base distant, this may be a read error. The genes are TRBV4-1 and TRBJ2-5; tentative D call: TRBD2 (5 bases). Germline lookup yields CDR1 MGHRA and CDR2 YSYEKL. Trimming cost V 3 bases and J 0 bases, with 11 bases left between them. The CDR3 runs 15 residues. This CDR3 is CASSQGDGYQETQYF. The CDR3 DNA sequence: TGCGCCAGCAGCCAGGGAGACGGGTACCAAGAGACCCAGTACTTC.

V gene TRBV12-3 or TRBV12-4 combines with J gene TRBJ2-5, with a tentative D call TRBD2 (7 bases). There are 14 residues in the CDR3. The ends were cut back, 6 bases at V and 9 bases at J, with 20 bases in the middle. Written as DNA, the CDR3 is TGTGCCAGCAGCCCGAGCGCAGGGGCGGGGGCCCAGTACTTC. This sequence encodes CASSPSAGAGAQYF.

This clonotype has more than one count but fewer than ten. This sequence joins TRBV7-2 and TRBJ2-3; TRBD2 is a possible D gene (5 bases). Trimming removed 6 bases at V and 0 bases at J, with 19 bases between. Germline CDR1 and CDR2: SGHTA and FQGNSA. This CDR3 has 17 amino acids. The CDR3, as DNA: TGTGCCAGCAGGCCCCTGAGCGGTCTACTAAGCACAGATACGCAGTATTTT. This translates into CASRPLSGLLSTDTQYF.

The sample holds a few counts of this clonotype. The chain joins TRBV27 to TRBJ1-4; D unresolved. Trimming took off 0 bases at V and 7 bases at J, with 9 bases between the two ends. Germline V gene data show CDR1 as MNHEY and CDR2 as SMNVEV (reference sequence). CDR3 length equals 14 residues. CDR3 loop: CASSLSSRGEKLFF. CDR3 DNA sequence: TGTGCCAGCAGTTTATCGTCGCGGGGTGAAAAACTGTTTTTT.

This clonotype was recorded many times. This rearrangement joins TRBV20-1 to TRBJ2-7; 8 bases fit TRBD2. The CDR3 contains 12 residues. V shed 7 bases, J shed 5 bases, and the junction held 7 bases outside the gene matches. From germline, CDR1 is DFQATT and CDR2 SNEGSKA (reference sequence). The CDR3 protein is CSVPSGSHEQYF. The CDR3 coding sequence is TGCAGTGTACCGAGCGGGAGCCACGAGCAGTACTTC.

On this clonotype itself: No conserved phenylalanine or tryptophan is present at the end of the CDR3, so a read error is the likely explanation. The V gene is TRBV6-1, the J gene TRBJ2-4; D possibly corresponds to TRBD2 (5 bases). Germline V gives CDR1 MNHNS, CDR2 SASEGT. Trimming took 1 base from V and 10 from J, leaving 8 bases between them. This CDR3 region has 12 residues. CDR3 loop: CASSEGERIQYC. The CDR3 nucleotides read TGTGCCAGCAGTGAAGGCGAGCGGATTCAGTACTGC.

J is TRBJ2-7 and V is TRBV7-9; 12 nucleotides align to TRBD2. CDR3 length equals 15 residues. V shed 5 bases and J 6 bases; nucleotides not matched to a gene: 8. Germline V lookup: CDR1 SEHNR, CDR2 FQNEAQ (reference sequence). For the CDR3, the DNA is TGTGCCAGCAGCACAACTAGCGGGAGGACCTCCGAGCAGTACTTC. It encodes CASSTTSGRTSEQYF.

The V and J genes are TRBV3-1 and TRBJ1-2; D uncertain. Germline values: CDR1 LGHDT, CDR2 YNNKEL (reference sequence). Trimming stripped 1 base from V and 7 bases from J, with 13 bases between. This CDR3 contains 14 residues. The CDR3, as DNA: TGTGCCAGCAGCCAAGGCCTGATGCTTGGTGGCTACACCTTC. This codes for CASSQGLMLGGYTF. Complete variable domain (other parts from reference TRBV3-1 and TRBJ1-2): DTAVSQTPKYLVTQMGNDKSIKCEQNLGHDTMYWYKQDSKKFLKIMFSYNNKELIINETVPNRFSPKSPDKAHLNLHINSLELGDSAVYFCASSQGLMLGGYTFGSGTRLTVV.

This clonotype was seen repeatedly, ten times or more. A read error may produce the germline difference seen at one junction end. The rearrangement links TRBV11-2 to TRBJ2-5; 7 positions match TRBD1. Germline CDR1 reads SGHAT; CDR2 reads FQNNGV. This CDR3 spans 13 amino acids. The CDR3 is CASSVDRAETQYF. The CDR3 DNA sequence: TGCGCCAGCAGCGTCGACAGGGCAGAGACCCAGTACTTC.

The chain employs TRBV6-6 and TRBJ1-1; weak D call: TRBD1 (5 bases). The CDR3 contains 13 residues. V was trimmed by 3 bases and J by 4 bases, leaving 9 bases between them. Germline assignment: CDR1 MNHNY and CDR2 SVGAGI (reference sequence). CDR3 nucleotides: TGTGCCAGCAGTTATAATGGGGGCACTGAAGCTTTCTTT. This encodes CASSYNGGTEAFF.

This clonotype was observed many times. V and J are TRBV6-1 and TRBJ2-5; 8 bases align to TRBD1. Germline V gene data show CDR1 as MNHNS and CDR2 as SASEGT. Losses at the gene ends were 3 bases for V and 5 bases for J; bases not matched to a gene: 2. The CDR3 sequence is 13 residues long. CDR3 amino acids: CASSDQGAETQYF. DNA for the CDR3: TGTGCCAGCAGTGATCAGGGGGCGGAGACCCAGTACTTC.

This rearrangement joins TRBV10-2 to TRBJ1-2; maybe TRBD1 (6 bases). Per germline, CDR1 WSHSY and CDR2 SAAADI. This CDR3 is 11 amino acids long. The germline V and J ends were trimmed by 8 bases and 6 bases, with 10 bases remaining between them. The CDR3 loop is CASSNRDGYTF. The CDR3 nucleotides read TGCGCCAGCTCCAACAGGGATGGCTACACCTTC.

The rearrangement uses TRBV7-3 and TRBJ1-2, with D unclear. The CDR3 sequence is 13 residues long. Trimming left V 4 bases short and J 4 bases short, with 10 bases between. In germline, CDR1 is SGHTA, CDR2 FQGTGA. CDR3 DNA sequence: TGTGCCAGCAGCTCAAACAGTGGCTATGGCTACACCTTC. Protein product: CASSSNSGYGYTF.

The chain carries TRBV12-3 or TRBV12-4 and TRBJ1-1, with D unclear. Deletions cut 5 bases from V and 5 bases from J, with 18 bases between. This CDR3 region has 15 residues. CDR3 in amino acids: CASSPSRKGGTEAFF. The DNA for the CDR3 is TGTGCCAGCAGTCCCTCACGTAAGGGCGGGACTGAAGCTTTCTTT.